The 30 T cell receptor beta chains listed next were all sequenced from one sample in a study of a mutant IDH1 vaccine in newly diagnosed glioma. Antigens of these TCRs are unknown. Here immunoSEQ multiplex PCR was the method, and the copy in TCRdb shows in-frame clones only, minus some. In the table there are 30,000 or so clones, approximately 89% of which are singletons. Noted time point: week 47, end of study. Doses of 300 ug of mutant IDH1 20-mer peptide were given with topical imiquimod. Sequenced here: PBMCs, sampled from a glioma patient whose treatment included an IDH1 peptide vaccine. The receptors derive from a man between 35 and 55 years old with glioma.

The count of this clone is one. The chain has TRBV5-4 and TRBJ1-1; possible D gene TRBD1, 5 bases. The CDR3 totals 14 residues. Germline-derived CDR1 and CDR2 are SGHNT and YYREEE (reference sequence). V was clipped by 4 bases and J by 2 bases, with 12 bases between them. The chain's CDR3 is CASSGAGINTEAFF. The DNA for the CDR3 is TGTGCCAGCAGCGGGGCAGGGATTAACACTGAAGCTTTCTTT. The full variable domain, with the rest looked up from reference TRBV5-4 and TRBJ1-1, is ETGVTQSPTHLIKTRGQQVTLRCSSQSGHNTVSWYQQALGQGPQFIFQYYREEENGRGNFPPRFSGLQFPNYSSELNVNALELDDSALYLCASSGAGINTEAFFGQGTRLTVV.

The gene calls are TRBV5-1 and TRBJ1-5, with a weak D call TRBD1 (5 bases). Germline V gene lookup returns CDR1 SGHRS and CDR2 YFSETQ. The V gene lost 0 bases and the J gene lost 7 bases, with 14 bases spanning the gap. CDR3 length equals 15 residues. In DNA, the CDR3 is TGCGCCAGCAGCTTGGCCGGGGGACTGGGACAGCCCCAGCATTTT. Amino acid sequence: CASSLAGGLGQPQHF.

This clone appeared once. The rearrangement links TRBV15 to TRBJ2-3, with 14 bases matching TRBD2. This CDR3 comprises 16 residues. Germline CDR1 LNHNV, CDR2 YYDKDF (reference sequence). Unmatched junction bases numbered 6, after V lost 4 bases and J lost 6 bases. The chain's CDR3 is CATSTGTSGRMDTQYF. As DNA, the CDR3 is TGTGCCACCAGCACTGGGACTAGCGGGAGAATGGATACGCAGTATTTT.

The sample holds one count of this clone. The chain is built from TRBV7-9 and TRBJ2-7, with 8 bases that match TRBD2. Germline CDR1 reads SEHNR; CDR2 reads FQNEAQ (reference sequence). V dropped 1 base and J dropped 2; count of bases not matched to a gene: 7. This CDR3 is 16 amino acids long. The CDR3 sequence: CASSLGVLAATYEQYF. Here the CDR3 DNA reads TGTGCCAGCAGCTTAGGGGTACTAGCGGCTACCTACGAGCAGTACTTC.

The rearrangement links TRBV27 to TRBJ2-3, with D perhaps TRBD2 (7 bases). Looked up from germline, CDR1 is MNHEY and CDR2 is SMNVEV (reference sequence). Trimming left V 0 bases short and J 4 bases short, with 20 bases between. This CDR3 is built from 18 residues. Here the CDR3 reads CASSLSPLPGRGADTQYF. In DNA form, the CDR3 reads TGTGCCAGCAGTTTATCCCCCCTCCCGGGGAGGGGGGCAGATACGCAGTATTTT.

V usage is TRBV25-1 and J usage is TRBJ2-2; no clear D. The V end lost 5 bases, the J end lost 4 bases, and 8 bases lay between the germline ends. CDR1 is MGHDK, CDR2 SYGVNS, per germline. The CDR3 spans 13 residues. CDR3 amino acids: CASSTLGTGELFF. The CDR3 nucleotides read TGTGCCAGCAGTACATTGGGCACCGGGGAGCTGTTTTTT. Full variable domain (outside the CDR3, taken from reference TRBV25-1 and TRBJ2-2): EADIYQTPRYLVIGTGKKITLECSQTMGHDKMYWYQQDPGMELHLIHYSYGVNSTEKGDLSSESTVSRIRTEHFPLTLESARPSHTSQYLCASSTLGTGELFFGEGSRLTVL.

This sequence joins TRBV15 and TRBJ2-2, with D possibly being TRBD1 or TRBD2 (7 bases each). The germline V and J ends were trimmed by 4 bases and 7 bases, with 22 bases remaining between them. The CDR3 totals 17 residues. Per the germline V gene, CDR1 is LNHNV and CDR2 is YYDKDF (reference sequence). This chain's CDR3 is CATSKEGASGAGGELFF. CDR3 nucleotide sequence: TGTGCCACCAGCAAGGAGGGGGCAAGCGGGGCCGGCGGGGAGCTGTTTTTT.

The V and J genes are TRBV30 and TRBJ1-1; the D gene is possibly TRBD1 (6 bases). Trimming removed 3 bases at V and 0 bases at J, with 14 bases between. The CDR3 totals 15 residues. CDR1 is GTSNPN and CDR2 is SVGIG in the germline V gene (reference sequence). CDR3 coding DNA: TGTGCCTGGAGGAGGGGGGTTTCCATGAACACTGAAGCTTTCTTT. It is translated as CAWRRGVSMNTEAFF.

V gene TRBV18 combines with J gene TRBJ2-6; no firm D call. Germline V gene data show CDR1 as KGHSH and CDR2 as LQKENI. The CDR3 is 17 residues long. Between the trimmed V and J ends, which lost 2 bases and 1 base, there was a span of 12 bases. In nucleotides, the CDR3 is TGTGCCAGCTCACCAGGTCCCGCAGGTTCTGGGGCCAACGTCCTGACTTTC. It yields the protein CASSPGPAGSGANVLTF. Full variable domain (rest looked up from reference TRBV18 and TRBJ2-6): NAGVMQNPRHLVRRRGQEARLRCSPMKGHSHVYWYRQLPEEGLKFMVYLQKENIIDESGMPKERFSAEFPKEGPSILRIQQVVRGDSAAYFCASSPGPAGSGANVLTFGAGSRLTVL.

The chain has TRBV7-9 and TRBJ1-3; TRBD1 might be the D (5 bases). Germline V lookup: CDR1 SEHNR, CDR2 FQNEAQ (reference sequence). The CDR3 spans 15 residues. Trimming left V 5 bases short and J 5 bases short, with 16 bases between. The CDR3 is CASSRVQEPRNTIYF. CDR3 coding DNA: TGTGCCAGCAGCCGAGTACAGGAGCCGCGAAACACCATATATTTT. The full variable domain, in which reference TRBV7-9 and TRBJ1-3 provide the parts outside the CDR3, is DTGVSQNPRHKITKRGQNVTFRCDPISEHNRLYWYRQTLGQGPEFLTYFQNEAQLEKSRLLSDRFSAERPKGSFSTLEIQRTEQGDSAMYLCASSRVQEPRNTIYFGEGSWLTVV.

CDR3 protein: CASSAGGLGTNEKLFF. DNA for the CDR3: TGTGCCAGCAGCGCAGGGGGCCTAGGGACTAATGAAAAACTGTTTTTT. V usage is TRBV2 and J usage is TRBJ1-4, with 8 bases fitting TRBD1. J was trimmed by 2 bases and V by 6 bases; bases with no gene match: 8. In germline, CDR1 is SNHLY, CDR2 FYNNEI. CDR3 length: 16 residues.

The chain combines TRBV18 with TRBJ1-4; D may be TRBD1 (6 bases). Germline V gene sequence: CDR1 KGHSH, CDR2 LQKENI. V was shortened by 6 bases and J by 7 bases, with 21 bases between the two germline ends. The CDR3 is 16 amino acids. This chain's CDR3 is CASSQGTLDPGEKLFF. CDR3 DNA sequence: TGTGCCAGCTCTCAGGGGACCTTAGATCCTGGTGAAAAACTGTTTTTT.

The genes are TRBV5-1 and TRBJ2-3, with TRBD1 matching over 8 bases. Germline CDR1 is SGHRS and CDR2 is YFSETQ. This CDR3 region has 17 residues. After removal of 0 bases from V and 0 bases from J, the junction contained 6 bases not matched to a gene. The CDR3 spells CASSLVGRGLSTDTQYF. The CDR3 region has the DNA TGCGCCAGCAGCTTGGTGGGCAGGGGGCTTAGCACAGATACGCAGTATTTT.

V and J are TRBV28 and TRBJ1-2; the D is unclear. The CDR3 runs to 10 residues. Germline V CDR1 and CDR2: MDHEN, SYDVKM. CDR3 residues: CATRMGGYTF. Written as DNA, the CDR3 is TGTGCTACACGTATGGGAGGCTACACCTTC.

The V and J genes are TRBV5-1 and TRBJ1-1; D may be TRBD1 (5 bases). This CDR3 contains 14 residues. V gave up 2 bases and J gave up 6 bases, with 14 bases separating them. CDR1 SGHRS and CDR2 YFSETQ come from the germline V gene. The CDR3, as DNA: TGCGCCAGCAGCTTCAGAGGGGCCTGGGCTGAAGCTTTCTTT. Translating it yields CASSFRGAWAEAFF.

This clone rates as medium-sized (0.01 to 0.1%). This chain uses TRBV7-8 with TRBJ2-1; D uncertain. The V end was cut by 4 bases, the J end by 3 bases, with 16 bases between. This CDR3 is 16 amino acids long. In germline, CDR1 is SGHVS, CDR2 FQNEAQ. CDR3 loop: CASSSSTSLGYNEQFF. The CDR3 nucleotides read TGTGCCAGCAGCTCTTCGACCTCATTGGGCTACAATGAGCAGTTCTTC.

This chain joins TRBV27 and TRBJ1-5; possible D gene TRBD1, 6 bases. Trimming removed 2 bases from V and 4 bases from J, with 15 bases in between. This CDR3 contains 16 residues. Germline CDR1 reads MNHEY; CDR2 reads SMNVEV (reference sequence). CDR3 amino acids: CASSLGSNRVNQPQHF. The CDR3 DNA reads TGTGCCAGCAGTTTAGGATCAAACAGGGTAAATCAGCCCCAGCATTTT.

This chain uses TRBV5-1 with TRBJ2-3; D unclear. The CDR3 totals 13 residues. Between the trimmed V and J ends, which lost 2 bases and 4 bases, there was a span of 8 bases. Germline V gene data show CDR1 as SGHRS and CDR2 as YFSETQ. CDR3 sequence: CASSFADSDTQYF. Written as DNA, the CDR3 is TGCGCCAGCAGCTTCGCCGACTCAGATACGCAGTATTTT. Filled out from reference TRBV5-1 and TRBJ2-3, the complete variable domain reads KAGVTQTPRYLIKTRGQQVTLSCSPISGHRSVSWYQQTPGQGLQFLFEYFSETQRNKGNFPGRFSGRQFSNSRSEMNVSTLELGDSALYLCASSFADSDTQYFGPGTRLTVL.

The chain has TRBV30 and TRBJ1-6; 9 bases align to TRBD1. Germline loops: CDR1 GTSNPN, CDR2 SVGIG (reference sequence). V was pared by 2 bases and J by 3 bases, with 5 bases of the junction left unmatched. The CDR3 covers 16 residues. The CDR3 DNA sequence: TGTGCCTGGAGTTGGCGGGGACAGGGCTATAATTCACCCCTCCACTTT. It encodes CAWSWRGQGYNSPLHF.

The chain links TRBV7-3 to TRBJ2-1; 8 bases line up with TRBD2. J lost 6 bases, V lost 5 bases, and 12 bases had no gene match. Germline loops: CDR1 SGHTA, CDR2 FQGTGA. The CDR3 is made up of 16 amino acids. In DNA, the CDR3 is TGTGCCAGCAGCCCGAACGGGAGGGCCGAACGCAATGAGCAGTTCTTC. Its protein product is CASSPNGRAERNEQFF.

A single count supports this clone. In the same sample, other DNA sequences code for this CDR3. DNA for the CDR3: TGCGCCAGCAGTGAGTCGCCAGGGAATAGCAATCAGCCCCAGCATTTT. This translates into CASSESPGNSNQPQHF. The rearrangement joins TRBV10-2 to TRBJ1-5; D possibly corresponds to TRBD1 (5 bases). The V and J ends lost 0 bases and 0 bases respectively, with 9 bases between them. Germline V gives CDR1 WSHSY, CDR2 SAAADI. This CDR3 is 16 amino acids long.

The genes are TRBV5-1 and TRBJ2-2; 10 nucleotides match TRBD2. Trimming at V came to 1 base and at J to 5 bases, leaving 8 bases not matched to a gene. Germline V lookup: CDR1 SGHRS, CDR2 YFSETQ. This CDR3 is built from 17 residues. CDR3 residues: CASSLRLAGPITGELFF. As DNA, the CDR3 is TGCGCCAGCAGCTTGCGACTAGCGGGCCCGATTACCGGGGAGCTGTTTTTT.

The rearrangement links TRBV18 to TRBJ1-6; no clear D gene. This CDR3 spans 17 amino acids. Looked up from germline, CDR1 is KGHSH and CDR2 is LQKENI. Trimming took 4 bases from V and 0 from J, leaving 13 bases between them. This CDR3 reads CASSRSDGSSYNSPLHF. The CDR3 DNA reads TGTGCCAGCTCACGGTCTGACGGCAGCTCCTATAATTCACCCCTCCACTTT.

The rearrangement uses TRBV7-2 and TRBJ2-2, with D hard to call. There are 16 residues in the CDR3. Deletions cut 4 bases from V and 2 bases from J, with 14 bases between. Per the germline V gene, CDR1 is SGHTA and CDR2 is FQGNSA. This CDR3 reads CASSSGRVVNTGELFF. CDR3 DNA sequence: TGTGCCAGCAGCTCCGGACGGGTTGTAAACACCGGGGAGCTGTTTTTT.

The table lists this clone with a count of one. In nucleotides, the CDR3 is TGTGCCAGCAGGCCTTCGGACATGCCGAACACTGAAGCTTTCTTT. Translating gives CASRPSDMPNTEAFF. The rearrangement uses TRBV6-4 and TRBJ1-1; D is possibly TRBD1 (5 bases). The V and J ends lost 6 bases and 1 base respectively, with 15 bases between them. This CDR3 spans 15 amino acids. Germline V CDR1 and CDR2: MRHNA, SNTAGT.

This clone has more than one count but fewer than ten. This chain joins TRBV6-4 and TRBJ2-3, with TRBD2 identical over 14 bases. CDR1 and CDR2 from the germline V gene are MRHNA and SNTAGT. V gave up 4 bases and J gave up 5 bases; unmatched junction bases: 2. The CDR3 sequence is 15 residues long. CDR3 nucleotides: TGTGCCAGCAGTGGACTAGCGGGGGGGCAAGATACGCAGTATTTT. This gives the protein CASSGLAGGQDTQYF.

The chain links TRBV27 to TRBJ1-5, with 9 bases that match TRBD1. The CDR3 contains 15 residues. The germline CDR1 and CDR2 sequences are MNHEY and SMNVEV (reference sequence). V lost 6 bases, J lost 3 bases, and 6 bases stayed unmatched. CDR3 region: CASRPGQGHNQPQHF. The DNA of the CDR3 is TGTGCCAGCAGGCCGGGACAGGGACACAATCAGCCCCAGCATTTT.

The J gene is TRBJ2-5, the V gene TRBV7-3, with D possibly TRBD2 on 5 matching bases. The CDR3 length is 15 residues. Germline lookup yields CDR1 SGHTA and CDR2 FQGTGA. The V end was cut by 2 bases, the J end by 3 bases, with 13 bases between. CDR3 protein: CASSLGSQAKETQYF. The DNA for the CDR3 is TGTGCCAGCAGCTTAGGGAGCCAGGCAAAAGAGACCCAGTACTTC.

This chain uses TRBV25-1 with TRBJ1-1; possible D gene TRBD1, 5 bases. Trimming shortened V by 2 bases and J by 3 bases, and 7 bases separated the two germline ends. In germline, CDR1 is MGHDK, CDR2 SYGVNS. This CDR3 is 13 amino acids long. CDR3 coding DNA: TGTGCCAGCAGTGAACCGGGGCACACTGAAGCTTTCTTT. It codes for CASSEPGHTEAFF.

V gene TRBV19 combines with J gene TRBJ2-7; D perhaps matches TRBD2 (5 bases). The CDR3 consists of 14 residues. With 7 bases removed from V and 3 bases from J, the gap between germline ends came to 16 bases. Germline CDR1 and CDR2: LNHDA and SQIVND (reference sequence). The CDR3 DNA reads as TGTGCCAGTACCCCACGGGAAGGGTGCTACGAGCAGTACGTC. Amino acid sequence: CASTPREGCYEQYV.